These T cell receptor beta chains were read from a single sample in a study of blood T cell repertoires in COVID-19. Sequencing was performed with immunoSEQ multiplex PCR; in TCRdb, only in-frame clones are kept and a portion is missing. The table includes some 120,000 clones, approximately 83% detected once. Sequencing used peripheral blood. These receptors were obtained from a woman of 80 years or more with acute or convalescent COVID-19. The CDR3 runs from the conserved cysteine through the conserved F or W. A D gene is named only where the DNA matches it firmly. Expanded clones are given a class, and other clones once, few, many or no size at all.

d_call	v_call	j_call	clone_size	cdr3_nt	cdr3_aa
TRBD1	TRBV9	TRBJ2-7	NA	TGTGCCAGCAGCGTAGATTTGGGACAGCCCCCTATCTTC	CASSVDLGQPPIF
TRBD1	TRBV7-2	TRBJ1-1	NA	TGTGCCAGCAGCTTAGGGTTGGCACAGGGGGCAAAAGCTTTCTTT	CASSLGLAQGAKAFF
NA	TRBV10-2	TRBJ1-5	NA	TGCGCCAGCAGCTTAGGGGCGAGTGGCAATCAGCCCCAGCATTTT	CASSLGASGNQPQHF
TRBD1	TRBV5-1	TRBJ2-3	NA	TGCGCCAGCAGCCCGGGACAGCCCACAGATACGCAGTATTTT	CASSPGQPTDTQYF
TRBD1	TRBV20-1	TRBJ1-2	NA	TGCAGTGCTAGTGGGACAGGGCCAAACTATGGCTACACCTTC	CSASGTGPNYGYTF
TRBD1	TRBV20-1	TRBJ1-3	NA	TGCAGTGCTAGTACGGGACAGGGAGTAAACACCATATATTTT	CSASTGQGVNTIYF
NA	TRBV28	TRBJ1-6	NA	TGTGCCAGCAGTTTACAGGGATGGAATTCACCCCTCCACTTT	CASSLQGWNSPLHF
NA	TRBV9	TRBJ2-1	NA	TGTGCCAGCAGCGACGGAGGGTGGATTGGAAATGAGCAGTTCTTC	CASSDGGWIGNEQFF
TRBD1	TRBV6-1	TRBJ1-2	NA	TGTGCCAGCAGTGGGTTTTGGGGACAGGGGAGTTCTGGCTACACCTTC	CASSGFWGQGSSGYTF
NA	TRBV12-5	TRBJ1-5	few	TGTGCTAGTGTTGGCACCGGGGATCAGCCCCAGCATTTT	CASVGTGDQPQHF
NA	TRBV5-1	TRBJ1-1	NA	TGCGCCAGCAGCCCCCGGGGGTGGAGGGAGTCGAACACTGAAGCTTTCTTT	CASSPRGWRESNTEAFF
TRBD1	TRBV15	TRBJ1-5	NA	TGTGCCACCAGCAGGAGGACAGGCGCCTCCAATCAGCCCCAGCATTTT	CATSRRTGASNQPQHF
NA	TRBV9	TRBJ2-2	NA	TGTGCCAGCAGCGGCAACCGGGAAGGCGGGGCCGGGGAGCTGTTTTTT	CASSGNREGGAGELFF
NA	TRBV6-5	TRBJ1-5	NA	TGTGCCAGCAGTTCCTTGGCGGGGGGCCAGCCCCAGCATTTT	CASSSLAGGQPQHF
TRBD1	TRBV5-8	TRBJ1-6	NA	TGTGCCAGCAGCCTTGGGACAGGAGATTCACCCCTCCACTTT	CASSLGTGDSPLHF
NA	TRBV7-2	TRBJ1-2	NA	TGTGCCAGCAGCTTAGCGGGGGGTATTTGGCCCCGGGAGTTGGGTGGCTACACCTTC	CASSLAGGIWPRELGGYTF
TRBD2	TRBV19	TRBJ2-3	NA	TGTGCCAGTCAGGAGCGGGGAGGGAGAGATACGCAGTATTTT	CASQERGGRDTQYF
NA	TRBV27	TRBJ1-1	NA	TGTGCCAGCAGACTGGGAGGGGGGCTCTTAGTCTTT	CASRLGGGLLVF
TRBD1	TRBV7-6	TRBJ1-2	NA	TGTGCCAGCAGCTCCATGGACAGGGGCTATGGCTACACCTTC	CASSSMDRGYGYTF
NA	TRBV9	TRBJ1-1	NA	TGTGCCAGCAGCGCCCATACCAACAGGGTCGGAAACACTGAAGCTTTCTTT	CASSAHTNRVGNTEAFF
TRBD1	TRBV19	TRBJ1-1	NA	TGTGCCAGTAGTATAGCCTATCAGGGGGGCACTGAAGCTTTCTTT	CASSIAYQGGTEAFF
NA	TRBV7-9	TRBJ1-1	NA	TGTGCCAGCAGACGACCAGGCGGGGGAGACACTGAAGCTTTCTTT	CASRRPGGGDTEAFF
NA	TRBV29-1	TRBJ2-1	NA	TGCAGCGTAGGCGGGGGCACCCCCGAGCAGTTCTTC	CSVGGGTPEQFF
TRBD1	TRBV10-3	TRBJ2-3	few	TGTGCCGTTTCGGACAGGGGCACAGATACGCAGTATTTT	CAVSDRGTDTQYF
NA	TRBV5-6	TRBJ1-5	NA	TGTGCCAGCAGCTTGGCAGGGAACAGCAATCAGCCCCAGCATTTT	CASSLAGNSNQPQHF
NA	TRBV2	TRBJ1-6	NA	TGTGCCAGCAGTGAACGAGGAAGGGGCAATTCACCCCTCCACTTT	CASSERGRGNSPLHF
TRBD1	TRBV2	TRBJ1-2	NA	TGTGCCAGCCGGGACAGGGAGAACTATGGCTACACCTTC	CASRDRENYGYTF
NA	TRBV28	TRBJ1-4	NA	TGTGCCAGCAGTTTACCAACAGGGTCGAATGAAAAACTGTTTTTT	CASSLPTGSNEKLFF
NA	TRBV4-1	TRBJ2-7	NA	TGCGCCAGCACCCCTGGGGCGGACAGCTCCTACGAGCAGTACTTC	CASTPGADSSYEQYF
TRBD1	TRBV7-9	TRBJ1-2	NA	TGTGCCAGCAGCTCAACCGGGACAGCGAGAAGGGGCTACACCTTC	CASSSTGTARRGYTF
NA	TRBV15	TRBJ1-2	NA	TGTGCCACCAGCAGAGATAGGGCGGAGGGCGGAGGCTACACCTTC	CATSRDRAEGGGYTF
TRBD1	TRBV14	TRBJ1-1	NA	TGTGCCAGCAGCCAAGACAACCGGGACAGGGGCCCTCCTGAAGCTTTCTTT	CASSQDNRDRGPPEAFF
NA	TRBV5-6	TRBJ1-3	NA	TGTGCCAGCAGCTCTCCTCCGGGAAAATCAACTGGAAACACCATATATTTT	CASSSPPGKSTGNTIYF
NA	TRBV21-1	TRBJ2-5	once	TGTGCCAGCCGAGATGACAGGGGAGAGACCCAGTACTTC	CASRDDRGETQYF
NA	TRBV27	TRBJ1-1	NA	TGTGCCAGCAGTTCGAGGGAGGCCGGGAACACTGAAGCTTTCTTT	CASSSREAGNTEAFF
NA	TRBV5-1	TRBJ1-1	NA	TGCGCCAGCAGCTTGGGGACACTGAACACTGAAGCTTTCTTT	CASSLGTLNTEAFF
TRBD1	TRBV19	TRBJ1-2	NA	TGTGCCAGTAGTCCGGGACAGGGATCCTATGGCTACACCTTC	CASSPGQGSYGYTF
NA	TRBV5-6	TRBJ1-5	NA	TGTGCCAGCAGCTTGGAGGGGACTAATCAGCCCCAGCATTTT	CASSLEGTNQPQHF
NA	TRBV27	TRBJ1-1	NA	TGTGCCAGCAGTTTAAACTTGAACACTGAAGCTTTCTTT	CASSLNLNTEAFF
NA	TRBV7-2	TRBJ1-2	NA	TGTGCCAGCAGCTTACAGGGCACCGCCGCTAACTATGGCTACACCTTC	CASSLQGTAANYGYTF
NA	TRBV18	TRBJ2-5	once	TGTGCCAGCTCACCGCGACTAGAAGAGACCCAGTACTTC	CASSPRLEETQYF
NA	TRBV19	TRBJ1-2	NA	TGTGCCAGTAGTAACAGGGCCTATGGCTACACCTTC	CASSNRAYGYTF
NA	TRBV15	TRBJ1-2	NA	TGTGCCACCAGCAGAGAACAGGCCCTCTATGGCTACACCTTC	CATSREQALYGYTF
TRBD1	TRBV19	TRBJ1-6	NA	TGTGCCAGTAGTATCTCCGAGACAGGGAATTCACCCCTCCACTTT	CASSISETGNSPLHF
NA	TRBV7-8	TRBJ1-1	NA	TGTGCCAGCAGCTTAGTAATCAGGACTGAAGCTTTCTTT	CASSLVIRTEAFF
NA	TRBV4-1	TRBJ1-1	NA	TGCGCCAGCAGCCAAGGGGCTTCTCCAATGAACACTGAAGCTTTCTTT	CASSQGASPMNTEAFF
NA	TRBV20-1	TRBJ1-2	NA	TGCAGTCCGTGGGGGGACTACGGCTACACCTTC	CSPWGDYGYTF
NA	TRBV19	TRBJ1-3	few	TGTGCCAGTGGGACTGTGAGCTCTGGAAACACCATATATTTT	CASGTVSSGNTIYF
TRBD1	TRBV27	TRBJ1-1	once	TGTGCCAGCAGTTTCCAGGGGGTCCGGAACACTGAAGCTTTCTTT	CASSFQGVRNTEAFF
NA	TRBV4-1	TRBJ1-2	NA	TGCGCCAGCAGCCAGGAACGGACAGAATCCTATCGGGGCTACACCTTC	CASSQERTESYRGYTF
NA	TRBV27	TRBJ2-7	NA	TGTGCCAGCAGTTCTTCCCCGACACGTGCCTACGAGCAGTACTTC	CASSSSPTRAYEQYF
NA	TRBV28	TRBJ1-1	NA	TGTGCCAGCAGTTCCCCGTTGAGGCTAATGAACACTGAAGCTTTCTTT	CASSSPLRLMNTEAFF
TRBD2	TRBV18	TRBJ2-7	once	TGTGCCAGCTCGCTGGGACTAGCGGGATCTGACGAGCAGTACTTC	CASSLGLAGSDEQYF
NA	TRBV4-3	TRBJ2-5	NA	TGCGCCAGCAGCCAAGAAGTGGCGCGCGGGTCACATAGGGCCGAGACCCAGTACTTC	CASSQEVARGSHRAETQYF
NA	TRBV18	TRBJ1-2	NA	TGTGCCAGCTCACCCCCTATCGCACAGTCCTATGGCTACACCTTC	CASSPPIAQSYGYTF
TRBD1	TRBV24-1	TRBJ1-2	NA	TGTGCCACCAGTGATTTGCGGGGACAGGGCGATAACTATGGCTACACCTTC	CATSDLRGQGDNYGYTF
NA	TRBV12-5	TRBJ2-5	NA	TGTGCTAGTGGTTCCCTGGTGACGGCGGGGACTCAAGAGACCCAGTACTTC	CASGSLVTAGTQETQYF
NA	TRBV7-2	TRBJ1-2	NA	TGTGCCAGCAGCTTCGAACAGGGCTTGGGCTACACCTTC	CASSFEQGLGYTF
TRBD2	TRBV5-6	TRBJ2-3	once	TGTGCCAGCAGCGTTAGCGGGGGGGCGAATACGCAGTATTTT	CASSVSGGANTQYF
NA	TRBV7-8	TRBJ2-5	NA	TGTGCCAGCAGCTTAAGTATAGGACACCTCCAAGAGACCCAGTACTTC	CASSLSIGHLQETQYF